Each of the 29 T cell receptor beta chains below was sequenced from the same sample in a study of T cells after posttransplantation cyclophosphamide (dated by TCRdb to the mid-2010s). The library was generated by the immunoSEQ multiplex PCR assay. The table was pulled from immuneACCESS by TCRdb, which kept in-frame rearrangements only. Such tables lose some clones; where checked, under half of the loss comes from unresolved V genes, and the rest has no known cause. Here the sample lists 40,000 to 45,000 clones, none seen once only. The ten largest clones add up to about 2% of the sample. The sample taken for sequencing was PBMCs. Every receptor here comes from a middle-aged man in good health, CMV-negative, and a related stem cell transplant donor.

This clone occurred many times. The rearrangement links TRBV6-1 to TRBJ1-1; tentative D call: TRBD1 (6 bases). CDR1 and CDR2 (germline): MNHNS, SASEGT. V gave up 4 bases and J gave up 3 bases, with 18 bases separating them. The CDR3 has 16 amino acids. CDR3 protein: CASSARRGEGDTEAFF. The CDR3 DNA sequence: TGTGCCAGCAGTGCCAGGAGGGGGGAGGGTGACACTGAAGCTTTCTTT.

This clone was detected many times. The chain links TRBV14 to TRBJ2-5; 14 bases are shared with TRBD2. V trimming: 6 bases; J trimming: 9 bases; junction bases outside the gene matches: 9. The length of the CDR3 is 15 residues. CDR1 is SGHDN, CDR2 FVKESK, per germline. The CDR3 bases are TGTGCCAGCAGGCTCGGACTAGCGGGAGGATCGGCCCAGTACTTC. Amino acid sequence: CASRLGLAGGSAQYF.

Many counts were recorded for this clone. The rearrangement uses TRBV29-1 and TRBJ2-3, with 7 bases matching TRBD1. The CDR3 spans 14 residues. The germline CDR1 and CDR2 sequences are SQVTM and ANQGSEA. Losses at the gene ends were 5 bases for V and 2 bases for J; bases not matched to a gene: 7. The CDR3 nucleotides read TGCAGCGTTAGTGACAGGGTATTCACAGATACGCAGTATTTT. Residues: CSVSDRVFTDTQYF.

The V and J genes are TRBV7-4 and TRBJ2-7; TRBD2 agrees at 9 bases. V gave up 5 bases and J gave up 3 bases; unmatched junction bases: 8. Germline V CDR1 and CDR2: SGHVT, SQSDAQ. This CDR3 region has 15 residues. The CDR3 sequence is CASSEGRAGGYEQYV. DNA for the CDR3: TGTGCCAGCAGCGAAGGGAGAGCGGGAGGCTACGAGCAGTACGTC.

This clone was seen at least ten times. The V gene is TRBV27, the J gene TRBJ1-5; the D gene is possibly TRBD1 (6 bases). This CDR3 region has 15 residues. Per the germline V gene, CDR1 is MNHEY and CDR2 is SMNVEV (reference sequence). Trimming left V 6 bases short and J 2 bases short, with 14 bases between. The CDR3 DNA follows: TGTGCCAGCAGGTCCGGGACACTAGGCAATCAGCCCCAGCATTTT. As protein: CASRSGTLGNQPQHF.

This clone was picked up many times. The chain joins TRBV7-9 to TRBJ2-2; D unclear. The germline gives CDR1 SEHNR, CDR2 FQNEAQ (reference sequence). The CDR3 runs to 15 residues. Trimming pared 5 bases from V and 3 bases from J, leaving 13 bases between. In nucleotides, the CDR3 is TGTGCCAGCAGCCAAGGTTCGACTTACACCGGGGAGCTGTTTTTT. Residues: CASSQGSTYTGELFF.

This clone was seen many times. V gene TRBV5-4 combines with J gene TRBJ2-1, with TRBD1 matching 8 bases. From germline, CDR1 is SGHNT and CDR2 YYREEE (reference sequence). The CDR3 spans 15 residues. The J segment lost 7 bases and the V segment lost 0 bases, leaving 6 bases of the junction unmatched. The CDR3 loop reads CASSLGQGSWNEQFF. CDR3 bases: TGTGCCAGCAGCTTGGGACAGGGGAGCTGGAATGAGCAGTTCTTC.

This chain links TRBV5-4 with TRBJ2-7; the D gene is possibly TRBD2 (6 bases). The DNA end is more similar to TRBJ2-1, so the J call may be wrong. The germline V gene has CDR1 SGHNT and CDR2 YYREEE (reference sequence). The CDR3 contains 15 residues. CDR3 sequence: CASSLGARGNNEQFF. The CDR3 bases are TGTGCCAGCAGCTTGGGGGCCCGGGGGAACAATGAGCAGTTCTTC.

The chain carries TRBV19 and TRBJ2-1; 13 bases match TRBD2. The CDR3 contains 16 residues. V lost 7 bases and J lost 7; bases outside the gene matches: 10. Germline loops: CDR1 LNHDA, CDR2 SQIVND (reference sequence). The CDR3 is CASTLSGTSGKNEQFF. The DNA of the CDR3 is TGTGCCAGTACCCTATCCGGGACTAGCGGGAAAAATGAGCAGTTCTTC.

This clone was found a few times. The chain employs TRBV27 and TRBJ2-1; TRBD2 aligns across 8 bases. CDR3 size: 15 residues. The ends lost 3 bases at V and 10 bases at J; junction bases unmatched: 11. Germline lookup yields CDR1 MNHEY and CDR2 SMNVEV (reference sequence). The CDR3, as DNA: TGTGCCAGCAGTTTTTCGGCGGGGGGCGTTCTCGAGCAGTTCTTC. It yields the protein CASSFSAGGVLEQFF.

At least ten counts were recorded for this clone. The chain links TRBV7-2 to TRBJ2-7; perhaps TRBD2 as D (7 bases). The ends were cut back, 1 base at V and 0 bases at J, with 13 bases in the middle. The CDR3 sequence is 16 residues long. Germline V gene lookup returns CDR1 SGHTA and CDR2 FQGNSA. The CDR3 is CASSLDGGGSSYEQYF. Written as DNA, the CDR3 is TGTGCCAGCAGCTTAGATGGGGGCGGGAGCTCCTACGAGCAGTACTTC.

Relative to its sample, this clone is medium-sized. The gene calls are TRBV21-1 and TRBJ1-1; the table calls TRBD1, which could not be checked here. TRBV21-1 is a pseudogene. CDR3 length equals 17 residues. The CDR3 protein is CASSNTFDPDRAAEAFF. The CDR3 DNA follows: TGTGCCAGCAGCAATACTTTTGACCCGGACAGGGCGGCTGAAGCTTTCTTT.

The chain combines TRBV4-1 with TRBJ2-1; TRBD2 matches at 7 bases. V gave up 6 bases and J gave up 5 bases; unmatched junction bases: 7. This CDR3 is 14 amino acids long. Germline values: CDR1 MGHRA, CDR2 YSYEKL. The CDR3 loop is CASRFPGLNNEQFF. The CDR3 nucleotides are TGCGCCAGCAGGTTTCCGGGACTAAACAATGAGCAGTTCTTC.

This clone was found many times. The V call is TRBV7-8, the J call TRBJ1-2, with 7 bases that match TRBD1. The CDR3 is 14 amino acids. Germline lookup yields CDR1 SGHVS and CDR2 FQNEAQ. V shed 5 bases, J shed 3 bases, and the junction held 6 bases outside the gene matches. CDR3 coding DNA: TGTGCCAGCAGCGCGGGACAGAACTACTATGGCTACACCTTC. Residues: CASSAGQNYYGYTF. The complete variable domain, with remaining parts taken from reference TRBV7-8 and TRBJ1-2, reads GAGVSQSPRYKVAKRGQDVALRCDPISGHVSLFWYQQALGQGPEFLTYFQNEAQLDKSGLPSDRFFAERPEGSVSTLKIQRTQQEDSAVYLCASSAGQNYYGYTFGSGTRLTVV.

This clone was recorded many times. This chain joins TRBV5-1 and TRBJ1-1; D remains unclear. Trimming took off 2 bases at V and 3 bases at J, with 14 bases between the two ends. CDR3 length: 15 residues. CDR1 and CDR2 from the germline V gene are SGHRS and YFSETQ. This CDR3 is CASSFGGSMDTEAFF. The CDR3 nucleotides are TGCGCCAGCAGCTTTGGTGGCTCCATGGACACTGAAGCTTTCTTT.

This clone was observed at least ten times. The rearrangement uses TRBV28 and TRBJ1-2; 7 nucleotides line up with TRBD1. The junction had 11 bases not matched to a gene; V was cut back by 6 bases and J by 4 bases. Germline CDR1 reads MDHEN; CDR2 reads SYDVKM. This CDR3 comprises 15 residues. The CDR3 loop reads CASSLLDRESYGYTF. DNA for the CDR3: TGTGCCAGCAGCCTTTTAGACAGGGAAAGCTATGGCTACACCTTC.

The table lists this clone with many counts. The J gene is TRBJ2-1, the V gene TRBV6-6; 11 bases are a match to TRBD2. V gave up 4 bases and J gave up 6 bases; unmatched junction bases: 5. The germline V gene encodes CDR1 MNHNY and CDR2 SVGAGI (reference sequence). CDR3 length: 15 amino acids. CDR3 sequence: CASSFLSGRANEQFF. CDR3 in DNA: TGTGCCAGCAGTTTCCTTAGCGGGAGGGCCAATGAGCAGTTCTTC.

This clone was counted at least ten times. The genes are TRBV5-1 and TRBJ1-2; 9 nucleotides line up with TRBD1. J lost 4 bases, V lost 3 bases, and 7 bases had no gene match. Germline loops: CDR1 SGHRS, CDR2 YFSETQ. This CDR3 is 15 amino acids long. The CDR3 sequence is CASSWDRDSSYGYTF. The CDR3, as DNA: TGCGCCAGCAGCTGGGACAGGGATAGTAGCTATGGCTACACCTTC.

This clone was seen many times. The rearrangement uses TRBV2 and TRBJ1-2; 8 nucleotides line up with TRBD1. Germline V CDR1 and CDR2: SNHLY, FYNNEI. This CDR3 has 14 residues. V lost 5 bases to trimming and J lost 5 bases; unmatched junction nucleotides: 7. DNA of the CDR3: TGTGCCAGCAGTATATCGACAGGGGCATATGGCTACACCTTC. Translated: CASSISTGAYGYTF. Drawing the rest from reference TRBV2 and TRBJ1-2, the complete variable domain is EPEVTQTPSHQVTQMGQEVILRCVPISNHLYFYWYRQILGQKVEFLVSFYNNEISEKSEIFDDQFSVERPDGSNFTLKIRSTKLEDSAMYFCASSISTGAYGYTFGSGTRLTVV.

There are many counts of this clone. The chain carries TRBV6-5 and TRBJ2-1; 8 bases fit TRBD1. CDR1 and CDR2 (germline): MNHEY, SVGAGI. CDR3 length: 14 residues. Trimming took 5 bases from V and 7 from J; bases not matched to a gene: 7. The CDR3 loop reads CASSDLYRGNEQFF. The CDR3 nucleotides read TGTGCCAGCAGTGATCTCTACAGGGGGAATGAGCAGTTCTTC.

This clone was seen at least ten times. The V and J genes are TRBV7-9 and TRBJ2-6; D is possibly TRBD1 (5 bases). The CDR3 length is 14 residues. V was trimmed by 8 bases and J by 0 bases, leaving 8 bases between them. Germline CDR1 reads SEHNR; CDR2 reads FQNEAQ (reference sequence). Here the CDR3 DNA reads TGTGCCAGCTTGGGGCGCTCTGGGGCCAACGTCCTGACTTTC. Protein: CASLGRSGANVLTF.

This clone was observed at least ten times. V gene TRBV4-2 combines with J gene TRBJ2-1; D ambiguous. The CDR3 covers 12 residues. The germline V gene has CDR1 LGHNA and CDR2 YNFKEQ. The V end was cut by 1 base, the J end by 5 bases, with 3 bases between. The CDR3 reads CASSQGDNEQFF. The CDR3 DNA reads TGTGCCAGCAGCCAAGGCGACAATGAGCAGTTCTTC.

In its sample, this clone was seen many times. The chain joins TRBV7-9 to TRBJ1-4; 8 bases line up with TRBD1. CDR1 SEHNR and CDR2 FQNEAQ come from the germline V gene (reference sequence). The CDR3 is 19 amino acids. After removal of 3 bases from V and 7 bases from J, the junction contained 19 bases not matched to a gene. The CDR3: CASSLLSGQVLLGREKLFF. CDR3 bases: TGTGCCAGCAGCTTGTTATCGGGACAGGTGCTTCTGGGGCGTGAAAAACTGTTTTTT.

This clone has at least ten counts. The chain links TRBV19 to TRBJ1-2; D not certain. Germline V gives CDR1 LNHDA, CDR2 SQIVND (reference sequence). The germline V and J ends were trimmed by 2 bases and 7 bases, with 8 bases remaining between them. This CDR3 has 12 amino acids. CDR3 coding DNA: TGTGCCAGTAGTATATCGGGAGCTGGCTACACCTTC. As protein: CASSISGAGYTF.

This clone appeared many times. CDR3 in amino acids: CASSTGQTSNEKLFF. The CDR3, as DNA: TGCGCCAGCAGCACAGGACAGACCTCTAATGAAAAACTGTTTTTT. V gene TRBV4-1 combines with J gene TRBJ1-4; TRBD1 might be the D (6 bases). The CDR3 runs to 15 residues. Germline V CDR1 and CDR2: MGHRA, YSYEKL. Trimming cost V 5 bases and J 3 bases, with 13 bases left between them.

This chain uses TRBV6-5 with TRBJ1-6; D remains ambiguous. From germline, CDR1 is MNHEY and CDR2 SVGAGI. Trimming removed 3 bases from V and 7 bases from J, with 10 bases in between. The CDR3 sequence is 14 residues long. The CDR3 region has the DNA TGTGCCAGCAGTTATGGCCCCCTGAATTCACCCCTCCACTTT. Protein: CASSYGPLNSPLHF.

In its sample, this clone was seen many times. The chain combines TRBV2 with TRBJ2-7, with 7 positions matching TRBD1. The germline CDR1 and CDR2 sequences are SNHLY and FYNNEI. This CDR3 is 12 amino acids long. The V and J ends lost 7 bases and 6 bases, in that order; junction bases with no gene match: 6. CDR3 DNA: TGTGCCAGCATGTTACAGGGGCCCGAGCAGTACTTC. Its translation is CASMLQGPEQYF.

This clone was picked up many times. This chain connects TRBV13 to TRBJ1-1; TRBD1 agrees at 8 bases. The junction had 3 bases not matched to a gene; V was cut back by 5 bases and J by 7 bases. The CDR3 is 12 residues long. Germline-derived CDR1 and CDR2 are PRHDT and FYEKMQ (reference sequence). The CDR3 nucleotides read TGTGCCAGCAGCACAGGGGGTATTGAAGCTTTCTTT. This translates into CASSTGGIEAFF.

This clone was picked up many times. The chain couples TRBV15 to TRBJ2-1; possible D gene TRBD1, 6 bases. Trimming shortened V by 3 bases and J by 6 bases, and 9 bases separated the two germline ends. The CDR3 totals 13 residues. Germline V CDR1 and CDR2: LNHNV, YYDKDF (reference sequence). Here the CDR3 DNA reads TGTGCCACCAGCAGCCGGGACATCAATGAGCAGTTCTTC. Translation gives CATSSRDINEQFF.